These 30 T cell receptor beta chains came from one sample sequenced in a study of OX40 agonist ivuxolimab in advanced cancers. Assay: immunoSEQ multiplex PCR; the TCRdb copy retains only in-frame clones and omits some. The table includes around 16,000 clones, 50% to 75% detected once. The source was CD4+ or CD8+ T cells sorted from blood, collected in a trial of the OX40 agonist ivuxolimab. These receptors came from an adult with an advanced solid tumor such as melanoma, head and neck, liver or kidney cancer.

The gene calls are TRBV7-2 and TRBJ2-3, with 12 bases lining up with TRBD2. The J segment lost 4 bases and the V segment lost 2 bases, leaving 4 bases of the junction unmatched. The CDR3 totals 16 residues. The germline V gene has CDR1 SGHTA and CDR2 FQGNSA. The CDR3 DNA reads as TGTGCCAGCAGCTTACCGACTAGCGGGGGTGCAGATACGCAGTATTTT. Encoded protein: CASSLPTSGGADTQYF.

The chain joins TRBV5-6 to TRBJ1-1; the D is unclear. Germline V CDR1 and CDR2: SGHDT, YYEEEE. Trimming took off 3 bases at V and 5 bases at J, with 11 bases between the two ends. The CDR3 has 13 amino acids. CDR3 coding DNA: TGTGCCAGCAGCTACACCAGAGGTACTGAAGCTTTCTTT. Translated, it gives CASSYTRGTEAFF.

The CDR3 loop is CASSYSPEGPVNEQFF. As DNA, the CDR3 is TGTGCCAGCAGTTACTCCCCTGAGGGACCGGTCAATGAGCAGTTCTTC. J is TRBJ2-1 and V is TRBV6-6; D may be TRBD1 or TRBD2 (5 bases each). The CDR3 is made up of 16 amino acids. Between the trimmed V and J ends, which lost 0 bases and 6 bases, there was a span of 15 bases. Germline CDR1 MNHNY, CDR2 SVGAGI (reference sequence).

This chain joins TRBV7-6 and TRBJ2-5; D is possibly TRBD1 (6 bases). CDR3 size: 14 residues. Germline CDR1 and CDR2: SGHVS and FNYEAQ. The V end lost 1 base, the J end lost 3 bases, and 9 bases lay between the germline ends. CDR3 protein: CASSLDREEETQYF. As DNA, the CDR3 is TGTGCCAGCAGCTTAGACAGGGAAGAAGAGACCCAGTACTTC.

V usage is TRBV7-8 and J usage is TRBJ2-1, with 12 bases matching TRBD2. The CDR3 loop spans 14 amino acids. Per the germline V gene, CDR1 is SGHVS and CDR2 is FQNEAQ. Trimming took 3 bases from V and 14 from J; bases not matched to a gene: 8. Here the CDR3 reads CASSFLAGGPREFF. The CDR3 DNA reads TGTGCCAGCAGCTTCCTAGCGGGGGGGCCTAGGGAGTTCTTC.

Judged by abundance, this clone is medium-sized. The chain recombines TRBV6-5 with TRBJ1-1; weak D call: TRBD1 (5 bases). In germline, CDR1 is MNHEY, CDR2 SVGAGI. The CDR3 length is 14 residues. V dropped 6 bases and J dropped 3 bases, with 14 bases sitting between them. The CDR3 is CASRKGDGYTEAFF. The DNA of the CDR3 is TGTGCCAGCAGGAAAGGGGACGGATACACTGAAGCTTTCTTT.

This chain uses TRBV6-1 with TRBJ2-1; 8 bases fit TRBD1. Germline lookup yields CDR1 MNHNS and CDR2 SASEGT. The V gene end was trimmed by 0 bases and the J gene end by 14 bases; junction bases not matched to a gene: 3. This CDR3 region has 12 residues. CDR3 protein: CASSEAKGQEFF. In nucleotides, the CDR3 is TGTGCCAGCAGTGAAGCGAAGGGACAGGAGTTCTTC.

J is TRBJ2-3 and V is TRBV19, with 7 bases matching TRBD1. Germline CDR1 LNHDA, CDR2 SQIVND (reference sequence). Trimming at V came to 7 bases and at J to 6 bases, leaving 7 bases not matched to a gene. The CDR3 has 13 amino acids. The CDR3 is CASNTGVGDTQYF. In nucleotides, the CDR3 is TGTGCCAGTAATACAGGGGTGGGGGATACGCAGTATTTT.

The chain carries TRBV6-5 and TRBJ1-5; D is ambiguous. Trimming pared 6 bases from V and 0 bases from J, leaving 9 bases between. The CDR3 loop spans 14 amino acids. Germline CDR1 is MNHEY and CDR2 is SVGAGI. The CDR3 sequence: CASRSVYSNQPQHF. The CDR3 nucleotides are TGTGCCAGCAGATCGGTTTATAGCAATCAGCCCCAGCATTTT.

The chain recombines TRBV5-4 with TRBJ2-1; TRBD1 aligns across 9 bases. This CDR3 contains 15 residues. CDR1 and CDR2 (germline): SGHNT, YYREEE (reference sequence). The V and J ends lost 4 bases and 8 bases, in that order; junction bases with no gene match: 10. In DNA, the CDR3 is TGTGCCAGCAGCCCATGGACAGGGGAAGGCGATGAGCAGTTCTTC. Protein: CASSPWTGEGDEQFF.

The J gene is TRBJ2-5, the V gene TRBV7-9; D remains ambiguous. Germline values: CDR1 SEHNR, CDR2 FQNEAQ (reference sequence). V lost 3 bases and J lost 0, with 14 bases in between. The CDR3 contains 16 residues. CDR3 bases: TGTGCCAGCAGCTTGGATTCAGAGCTGTACCAAGAGACCCAGTACTTC. Protein: CASSLDSELYQETQYF.

The V call is TRBV4-1, the J call TRBJ1-1, with D unclear. CDR3 length: 14 residues. Germline assignment: CDR1 MGHRA and CDR2 YSYEKL. V lost 4 bases to trimming and J lost 4 bases, with 13 bases between them. DNA of the CDR3: TGCGCCAGCAGCCTGATTTACTTAGGCACTGAAGCTTTCTTT. Translated: CASSLIYLGTEAFF.

The rearrangement uses TRBV6-1 and TRBJ2-1; no reliable D call. Trimming removed 7 bases at V and 6 bases at J, with 13 bases between. The length of the CDR3 is 13 residues. Per the germline V gene, CDR1 is MNHNS and CDR2 is SASEGT. The CDR3 reads CASIGRASNEQFF. The CDR3 DNA sequence: TGTGCCAGCATTGGTAGGGCGAGCAATGAGCAGTTCTTC.

The chain recombines TRBV6-5 with TRBJ1-1; D may be TRBD1 (5 bases). The CDR3 totals 13 residues. CDR1 is MNHEY and CDR2 is SVGAGI in the germline V gene. V was trimmed by 7 bases and J by 4 bases, leaving 13 bases between them. This CDR3 reads CASTLGGSTEAFF. CDR3 DNA sequence: TGTGCCAGCACCCTCGGGGGTAGCACTGAAGCTTTCTTT.

The chain employs TRBV30 and TRBJ2-7, with a tentative D call TRBD2 (7 bases). The CDR3 has 14 residues. Trimming pared 8 bases from V and 4 bases from J, leaving 21 bases between. Per the germline V gene, CDR1 is GTSNPN and CDR2 is SVGIG (reference sequence). In DNA form, the CDR3 reads TGTGCCGGCCGCGGAGGGGGGGGCGGGTACGAGCAGTACTTC. Protein product: CAGRGGGGGYEQYF. Full variable domain (rest looked up from reference TRBV30 and TRBJ2-7): SQTIHQWPATLVQPVGSPLSLECTVEGTSNPNLYWYRQAAGRGLQLLFYSVGIGQISSEVPQNLSASRPQDRQFILSSKKLLLSDSGFYLCAGRGGGGGYEQYFGPGTRLTVT.

This clone has a handful of counts. The genes are TRBV19 and TRBJ1-2; no clear D gene. V lost 3 bases, J lost 8 bases, and 19 bases lay in between. The CDR3 contains 15 residues. Germline lookup yields CDR1 LNHDA and CDR2 SQIVND (reference sequence). CDR3 region: CASSIIESSHQGYTF. The CDR3 DNA reads TGTGCCAGTAGTATTATCGAGAGCTCTCATCAAGGCTACACCTTC. The variable domain in full, completed from reference TRBV19 and TRBJ1-2, reads DGGITQSPKYLFRKEGQNVTLSCEQNLNHDAMYWYRQDPGQGLRLIYYSQIVNDFQKGDIAEGYSVSREKKESFPLTVTSAQKNPTAFYLCASSIIESSHQGYTFGSGTRLTVV.

J is TRBJ2-7 and V is TRBV7-9, with 7 nucleotides matching TRBD1. V was clipped by 1 base and J by 3 bases; unmatched bases: 0. The germline V gene encodes CDR1 SEHNR and CDR2 FQNEAQ (reference sequence). CDR3 length equals 13 residues. This CDR3 reads CASSLGDSYEQYF. The CDR3 nucleotides read TGTGCCAGCAGCTTAGGGGACAGCTACGAGCAGTACTTC. Combining the CDR3 with reference TRBV7-9 and TRBJ2-7 gives the whole variable domain DTGVSQNPRHKITKRGQNVTFRCDPISEHNRLYWYRQTLGQGPEFLTYFQNEAQLEKSRLLSDRFSAERPKGSFSTLEIQRTEQGDSAMYLCASSLGDSYEQYFGPGTRLTVT.

V usage is TRBV7-9 and J usage is TRBJ2-3; D could derive from TRBD1 or TRBD2 (5 bases each). The CDR3 contains 14 residues. Germline CDR1 reads SEHNR; CDR2 reads FQNEAQ (reference sequence). Between the trimmed V and J ends, which lost 1 base and 3 bases, there was a span of 8 bases. The CDR3 DNA reads as TGTGCCAGCAGCTTAGTCAGGGAGACAGATACGCAGTATTTT. It yields the protein CASSLVRETDTQYF.

This clone was counted once. One end of the junction fails to match germline, which may point to a read error. This chain connects TRBV27 to TRBJ1-4, with a tentative D call TRBD1 (5 bases). Germline-derived CDR1 and CDR2 are MNHEY and SMNVEV (reference sequence). The CDR3 runs to 12 residues. In DNA form, the CDR3 reads TGTGCCAGCAGAAGTCGGGGACGAAAAACTGTTTTT. It translates to CASRSRGRKTVF.

The V gene is TRBV11-2, the J gene TRBJ1-1; TRBD1 matches at 9 bases. The CDR3 sequence is 14 residues long. CDR1 is SGHAT and CDR2 is FQNNGV in the germline V gene. V lost 1 base, J lost 5 bases, and 2 bases stayed unmatched. The CDR3 DNA sequence: TGTGCCAGCAGCTTAGCCGGGACAGGGACTGAAGCTTTCTTT. Encoded protein: CASSLAGTGTEAFF.

This clone was observed a handful of times. CDR3 in amino acids: CASSATGGKTDTQYF. The CDR3 nucleotides read TGTGCCAGCAGCGCGACAGGGGGCAAGACAGATACGCAGTATTTT. This chain uses TRBV7-9 with TRBJ2-3; 10 nucleotides match TRBD1. The CDR3 is 15 amino acids. The junction had 5 bases not matched to a gene; V was cut back by 5 bases and J by 3 bases. Germline-derived CDR1 and CDR2 are SEHNR and FQNEAQ (reference sequence).

The V and J genes are TRBV11-2 and TRBJ2-7; D is perhaps TRBD2 (7 bases). Germline V gene data show CDR1 as SGHAT and CDR2 as FQNNGV. V shed 1 base and J shed 2 bases, with 12 bases lying between them. This CDR3 region has 15 residues. As DNA, the CDR3 is TGTGCCAGCAGCTTAGCGCACGGGGGGCCCTACGAGCAGTACTTC. It codes for CASSLAHGGPYEQYF.

The chain joins TRBV7-9 to TRBJ1-2; D is uncertain. Trimming removed 7 bases from V and 0 bases from J, with 12 bases in between. Germline CDR1 and CDR2: SEHNR and FQNEAQ (reference sequence). The CDR3 spans 14 residues. The CDR3 loop is CASTRSETNYGYTF. CDR3 bases: TGTGCCAGCACCCGATCCGAGACTAACTATGGCTACACCTTC.

This chain uses TRBV27 with TRBJ1-5; 7 bases agree with TRBD1. V gave up 7 bases and J gave up 1 base; unmatched junction bases: 10. Germline values: CDR1 MNHEY, CDR2 SMNVEV (reference sequence). This CDR3 is 16 amino acids long. CDR3 in DNA: TGTGCCAGCACCGGGGGAGGGGGCCAGAGCAATCAGCCCCAGCATTTT. Translating gives CASTGGGGQSNQPQHF.

V and J are TRBV5-6 and TRBJ2-7, with D possibly being TRBD1 (6 bases). The CDR3 loop spans 14 amino acids. Germline V gives CDR1 SGHDT, CDR2 YYEEEE. The ends were cut back, 5 bases at V and 2 bases at J, with 14 bases in the middle. The CDR3 spells CASRSPTGTYEQYF. CDR3 coding DNA: TGTGCCAGCAGATCCCCGACAGGAACCTACGAGCAGTACTTC.

This chain connects TRBV15 to TRBJ2-7, with D possibly being TRBD1 (7 bases). Deletions cut 6 bases from V and 2 bases from J, with 14 bases between. CDR3 length: 14 amino acids. CDR1 and CDR2 (germline): LNHNV, YYDKDF (reference sequence). The CDR3 is CATRLQGTAYEQYF. CDR3 DNA: TGTGCCACCAGGCTACAGGGGACTGCCTACGAGCAGTACTTC.

The chain employs TRBV7-9 and TRBJ2-7; no reliable D call. Germline V gene data show CDR1 as SEHNR and CDR2 as FQNEAQ (reference sequence). V shed 6 bases and J shed 2 bases, with 14 bases lying between them. The CDR3 runs 14 residues. The CDR3 spells CASSYSPGTYEQYF. Written as DNA, the CDR3 is TGTGCCAGCAGTTATTCGCCGGGCACCTACGAGCAGTACTTC.

This chain joins TRBV28 and TRBJ1-4; 10 positions agree with TRBD1. In germline, CDR1 is MDHEN, CDR2 SYDVKM. The CDR3 length is 15 residues. J was trimmed by 5 bases and V by 8 bases; bases with no gene match: 8. CDR3 loop: CASDRQGARNEKLFF. The DNA for the CDR3 is TGTGCCAGCGACCGACAGGGGGCTCGGAATGAAAAACTGTTTTTT.

The rearrangement links TRBV7-9 to TRBJ1-4, with 9 nucleotides matching TRBD1. CDR1 is SEHNR, CDR2 FQNEAQ, per germline (reference sequence). The J segment lost 12 bases and the V segment lost 5 bases, leaving 7 bases of the junction unmatched. The CDR3 runs 13 residues. The DNA for the CDR3 is TGTGCCAGCAGCGACAGGGGGTTCGTCGAACTGTTTTTT. Translation: CASSDRGFVELFF.

This clone was seen just once. This chain links TRBV15 with TRBJ2-1, with 10 bases fitting TRBD1. J lost 6 bases, V lost 4 bases, and 9 bases had no gene match. This CDR3 has 16 amino acids. Germline V CDR1 and CDR2: LNHNV, YYDKDF (reference sequence). Here the CDR3 DNA reads TGTGCCACCAGCAAGCACAGGGACAGGGGAACCAATGAGCAGTTCTTC. It is translated as CATSKHRDRGTNEQFF.